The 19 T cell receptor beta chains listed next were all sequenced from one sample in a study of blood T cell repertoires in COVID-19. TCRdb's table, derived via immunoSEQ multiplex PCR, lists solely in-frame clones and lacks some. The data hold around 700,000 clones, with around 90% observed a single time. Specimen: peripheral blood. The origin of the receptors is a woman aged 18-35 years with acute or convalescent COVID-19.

This CDR3 is CASSLSGLAGTEAFF. The DNA of the CDR3 is TGTGCCAGCAGCTTAAGCGGGTTAGCGGGAACTGAAGCTTTCTTT. The genes are TRBV7-9 and TRBJ1-1; D not resolved. Germline CDR1 is SEHNR and CDR2 is FQNEAQ (reference sequence). Trimming took off 2 bases at V and 5 bases at J, with 15 bases between the two ends. This CDR3 has 15 residues.

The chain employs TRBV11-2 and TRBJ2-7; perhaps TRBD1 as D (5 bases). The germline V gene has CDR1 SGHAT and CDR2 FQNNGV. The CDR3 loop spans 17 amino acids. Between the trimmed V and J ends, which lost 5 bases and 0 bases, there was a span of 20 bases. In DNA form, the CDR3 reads TGTGCCAGCAGCCCATTTGTTGGGGCCTCGAGCTCCTACGAGCAGTACTTC. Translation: CASSPFVGASSSYEQYF. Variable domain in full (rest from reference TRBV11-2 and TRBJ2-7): EAGVAQSPRYKIIEKRQSVAFWCNPISGHATLYWYQQILGQGPKLLIQFQNNGVVDDSQLPKDRFSAERLKGVDSTLKIQPAKLEDSAVYLCASSPFVGASSSYEQYFGPGTRLTVT.

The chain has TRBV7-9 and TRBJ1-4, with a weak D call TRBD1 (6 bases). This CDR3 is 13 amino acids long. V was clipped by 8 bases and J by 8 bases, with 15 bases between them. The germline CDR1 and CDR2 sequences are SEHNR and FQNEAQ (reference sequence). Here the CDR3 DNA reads TGTGCCAGCGATGACAGGTTGAAAGAAAAACTGTTTTTT. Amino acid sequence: CASDDRLKEKLFF.

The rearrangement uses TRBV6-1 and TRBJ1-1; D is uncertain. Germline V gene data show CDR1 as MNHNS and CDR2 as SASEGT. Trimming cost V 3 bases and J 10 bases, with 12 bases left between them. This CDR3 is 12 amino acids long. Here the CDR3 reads CASSDLRRGAFF. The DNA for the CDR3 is TGTGCCAGCAGTGACCTCAGACGGGGAGCTTTCTTT.

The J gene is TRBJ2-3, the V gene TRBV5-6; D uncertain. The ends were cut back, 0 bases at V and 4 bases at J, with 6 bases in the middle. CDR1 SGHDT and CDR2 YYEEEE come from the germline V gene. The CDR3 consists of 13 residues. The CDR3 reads CASSLGRSDTQYF. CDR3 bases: TGTGCCAGCAGCTTGGGCAGGTCAGATACGCAGTATTTT.

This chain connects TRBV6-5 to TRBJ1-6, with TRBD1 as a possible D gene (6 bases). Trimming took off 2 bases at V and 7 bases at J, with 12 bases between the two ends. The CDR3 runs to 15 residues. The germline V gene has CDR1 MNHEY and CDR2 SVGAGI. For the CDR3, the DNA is TGTGCCAGCAGTTACAACAGGGATCGGAATTCACCCCTCCACTTT. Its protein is CASSYNRDRNSPLHF.

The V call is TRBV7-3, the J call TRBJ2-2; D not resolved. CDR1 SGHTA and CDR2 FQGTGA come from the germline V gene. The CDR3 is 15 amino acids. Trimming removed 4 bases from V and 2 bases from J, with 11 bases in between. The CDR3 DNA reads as TGTGCCAGCAGCTCTCCGGGTCCCAACACCGGGGAGCTGTTTTTT. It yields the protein CASSSPGPNTGELFF.

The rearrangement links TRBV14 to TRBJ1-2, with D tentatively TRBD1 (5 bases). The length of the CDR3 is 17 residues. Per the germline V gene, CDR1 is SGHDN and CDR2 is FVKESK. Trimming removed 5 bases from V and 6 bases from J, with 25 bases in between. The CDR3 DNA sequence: TGTGCCAGCAGCAAAAGGGGATGGGACTATGTAGGCGATGGCTACACCTTC. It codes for CASSKRGWDYVGDGYTF. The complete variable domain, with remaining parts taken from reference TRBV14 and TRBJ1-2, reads EAGVTQFPSHSVIEKGQTVTLRCDPISGHDNLYWYRRVMGKEIKFLLHFVKESKQDESGMPNNRFLAERTGGTYSTLKVQPAELEDSGVYFCASSKRGWDYVGDGYTFGSGTRLTVV.

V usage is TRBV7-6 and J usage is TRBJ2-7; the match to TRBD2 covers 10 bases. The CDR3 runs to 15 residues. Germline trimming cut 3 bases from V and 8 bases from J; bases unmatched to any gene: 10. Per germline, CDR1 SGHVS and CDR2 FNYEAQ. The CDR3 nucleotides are TGTGCCAGCAGCTTGTTTACTAGCGGGGACCTGCAGCAGTACTTC. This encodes CASSLFTSGDLQQYF.

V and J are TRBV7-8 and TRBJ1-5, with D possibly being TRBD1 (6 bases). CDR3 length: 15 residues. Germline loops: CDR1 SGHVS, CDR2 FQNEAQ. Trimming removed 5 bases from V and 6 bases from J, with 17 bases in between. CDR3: CASSPQTGQGQPQHF. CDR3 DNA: TGTGCCAGCAGCCCCCAGACAGGACAAGGTCAGCCCCAGCATTTT.

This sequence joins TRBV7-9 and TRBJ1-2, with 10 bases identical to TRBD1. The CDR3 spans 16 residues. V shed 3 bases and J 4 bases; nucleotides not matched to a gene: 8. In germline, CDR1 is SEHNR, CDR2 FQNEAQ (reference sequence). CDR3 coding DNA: TGTGCCAGCAGCTTTCCCTTCCGGGACAGGGGCTATGGCTACACCTTC. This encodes CASSFPFRDRGYGYTF.

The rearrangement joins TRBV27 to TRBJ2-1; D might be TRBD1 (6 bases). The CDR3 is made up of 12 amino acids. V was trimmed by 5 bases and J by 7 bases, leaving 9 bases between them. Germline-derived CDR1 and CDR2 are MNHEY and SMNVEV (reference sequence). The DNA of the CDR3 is TGTGCCAGCAGTCTCGGGACAAATGAGCAGTTCTTC. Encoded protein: CASSLGTNEQFF.

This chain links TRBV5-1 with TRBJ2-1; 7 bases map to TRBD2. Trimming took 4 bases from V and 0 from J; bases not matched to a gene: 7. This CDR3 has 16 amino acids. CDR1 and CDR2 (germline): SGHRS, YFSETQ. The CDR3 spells CASSEGGGGSYNEQFF. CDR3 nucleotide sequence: TGCGCCAGCAGCGAGGGCGGGGGAGGCTCCTACAATGAGCAGTTCTTC.

CDR3 amino acids: CASSQGVHRGRGLISNQPQHF. The CDR3 DNA reads TGTGCCAGCAGCCAAGGGGTCCACAGGGGGCGAGGATTAATAAGCAATCAGCCCCAGCATTTT. V is TRBV3-1 (or the pseudogene TRBV3-2) and J is TRBJ1-5; 9 bases are shared with TRBD1. The CDR3 totals 21 residues. The germline gives CDR1 LGHDT, CDR2 YNNKEL (reference sequence). V lost 1 base and J lost 1; bases outside the gene matches: 17.

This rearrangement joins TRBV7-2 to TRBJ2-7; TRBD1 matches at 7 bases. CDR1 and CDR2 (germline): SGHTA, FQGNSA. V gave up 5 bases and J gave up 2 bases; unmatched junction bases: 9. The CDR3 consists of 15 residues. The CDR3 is CASSPTLGQAYEQYF. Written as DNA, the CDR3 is TGTGCCAGCAGCCCTACCCTCGGACAGGCCTACGAGCAGTACTTC.

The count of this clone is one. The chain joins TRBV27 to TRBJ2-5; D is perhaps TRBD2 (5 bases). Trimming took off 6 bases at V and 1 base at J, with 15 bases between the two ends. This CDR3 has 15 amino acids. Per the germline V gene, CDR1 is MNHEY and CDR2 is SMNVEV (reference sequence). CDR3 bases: TGTGCCAGCAGCGACCTACTAGAACCCCAAGAGACCCAGTACTTC. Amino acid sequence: CASSDLLEPQETQYF.

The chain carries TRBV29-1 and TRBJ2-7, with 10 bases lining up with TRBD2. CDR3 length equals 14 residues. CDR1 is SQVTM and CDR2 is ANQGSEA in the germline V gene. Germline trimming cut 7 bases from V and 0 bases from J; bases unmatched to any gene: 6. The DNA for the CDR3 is TGCAGCGCAGTATTAGCGGGGGGCTCCTACGAGCAGTACTTC. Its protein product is CSAVLAGGSYEQYF.

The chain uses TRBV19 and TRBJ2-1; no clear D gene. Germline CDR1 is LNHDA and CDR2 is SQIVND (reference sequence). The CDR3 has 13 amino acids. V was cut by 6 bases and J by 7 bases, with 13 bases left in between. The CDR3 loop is CASRLAPSNEQFF. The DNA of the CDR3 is TGTGCCAGTAGACTTGCCCCTTCAAATGAGCAGTTCTTC. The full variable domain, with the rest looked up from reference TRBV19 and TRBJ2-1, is DGGITQSPKYLFRKEGQNVTLSCEQNLNHDAMYWYRQDPGQGLRLIYYSQIVNDFQKGDIAEGYSVSREKKESFPLTVTSAQKNPTAFYLCASRLAPSNEQFFGPGTRLTVL.

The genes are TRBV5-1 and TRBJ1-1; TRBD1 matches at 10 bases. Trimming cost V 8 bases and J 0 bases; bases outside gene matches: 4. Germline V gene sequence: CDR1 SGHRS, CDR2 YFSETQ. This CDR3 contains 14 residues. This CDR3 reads CASGGQGMNTEAFF. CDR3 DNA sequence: TGCGCCAGTGGGGGACAGGGGATGAACACTGAAGCTTTCTTT.